The next 32 T cell receptor beta chains were all read from a single sample in a study of blood T cell repertoires in COVID-19. Clones were read by immunoSEQ multiplex PCR, and TCRdb kept only the in-frame ones, dropping some. The sample yields roughly 260,000 clones, 86% seen once. Sequenced sample: peripheral blood. The receptors originated from a man aged 35 to 55 who had recovered from COVID-19.

Only one count was recorded for this clone. V gene TRBV19 combines with J gene TRBJ2-7, with 7 bases identical to TRBD2. The CDR3 is made up of 12 amino acids. Looked up from germline, CDR1 is LNHDA and CDR2 is SQIVND (reference sequence). The V and J ends lost 6 bases and 3 bases, in that order; junction bases with no gene match: 2. Written as DNA, the CDR3 is TGTGCCAGTAGCCGGGGGGACTACGAGCAGTACTTC. It translates to CASSRGDYEQYF.

The rearrangement links TRBV6-1 to TRBJ2-7; 9 nucleotides align to TRBD2. The V gene end was trimmed by 2 bases and the J gene end by 4 bases; junction bases not matched to a gene: 6. The CDR3 runs to 15 residues. Germline V lookup: CDR1 MNHNS, CDR2 SASEGT. CDR3 loop: CASSEFSGRTYEQYF. CDR3 nucleotides: TGTGCCAGCAGTGAATTTAGCGGGAGAACGTACGAGCAGTACTTC.

In DNA form, the CDR3 reads TGTGCCAGCAGTGTTGGGACAGGTAGCGGGAGAAGCTCAGATACGCAGTATTTT. Translation gives CASSVGTGSGRSSDTQYF. V usage is TRBV6-1 and J usage is TRBJ2-3; tentatively, D is TRBD2 (9 bases). CDR1 is MNHNS, CDR2 SASEGT, per germline. V dropped 4 bases and J dropped 4 bases, with 24 bases sitting between them. The length of the CDR3 is 18 residues.

The chain has TRBV6-6 and TRBJ2-7; the match to TRBD2 covers 11 bases. The germline gives CDR1 MNHNY, CDR2 SVGAGI (reference sequence). The V and J ends lost 5 bases and 0 bases, in that order; junction bases with no gene match: 12. The CDR3 has 18 amino acids. CDR3 residues: CASSRFAGTSGSSYEQYF. DNA for the CDR3: TGTGCCAGCAGTCGGTTCGCTGGGACTAGCGGCAGCTCCTACGAGCAGTACTTC.

The chain links TRBV14 to TRBJ2-1; 9 nucleotides line up with TRBD2. This CDR3 is 15 amino acids long. Germline V gene data show CDR1 as SGHDN and CDR2 as FVKESK. V shed 1 base, J shed 4 bases, and the junction held 2 bases outside the gene matches. CDR3 sequence reads: CASSQVAGAYNEQFF. CDR3 sequence (DNA): TGTGCCAGCAGCCAAGTAGCGGGAGCTTACAATGAGCAGTTCTTC.

This clone appeared a few times. V is TRBV29-1 and J is TRBJ2-3; TRBD1 might be the D (7 bases). Germline CDR1 is SQVTM and CDR2 is ANQGSEA. V was clipped by 6 bases and J by 3 bases, with 25 bases between them. This CDR3 region has 17 residues. CDR3 loop: CSVQGQISRGRTDTQYF. DNA for the CDR3: TGCAGCGTACAGGGGCAAATATCTCGGGGGAGGACAGATACGCAGTATTTT.

This clone was seen a handful of times. The chain employs TRBV7-2 and TRBJ1-5; unclear D gene. The CDR3 spans 15 residues. Per the germline V gene, CDR1 is SGHTA and CDR2 is FQGNSA. V shed 1 base and J shed 2 bases, with 9 bases lying between them. DNA for the CDR3: TGTGCCAGCAGCTTAGGCGGATGGGGCAATCAGCCCCAGCATTTT. This codes for CASSLGGWGNQPQHF.

The V call is TRBV21-1, the J call TRBJ2-7; TRBD1 reflects the table's D call only, with no check against the DNA. TRBV21-1 is a recognized pseudogene. The CDR3 length is 15 residues. The CDR3 sequence: CASSKAGRLSDEQYF. CDR3 nucleotides: TGTGCCAGCAGCAAAGCGGGGCGGCTCAGCGACGAGCAGTACTTC.

The rearrangement joins TRBV6-2 or TRBV6-3 to TRBJ1-6; 7 bases line up with TRBD1. Germline V gene sequence: CDR1 MNHEY, CDR2 SVGEGT. This CDR3 region has 15 residues. J was trimmed by 3 bases and V by 6 bases; bases with no gene match: 5. The CDR3 sequence is CASSPDRNYNSPLHF. CDR3 in DNA: TGTGCCAGCAGCCCGGACAGGAACTATAATTCACCCCTCCACTTT.

This rearrangement joins TRBV2 to TRBJ2-7, with 7 bases lining up with TRBD2. Germline V CDR1 and CDR2: SNHLY, FYNNEI. V was pared by 5 bases and J by 4 bases, with 14 bases of the junction left unmatched. This CDR3 has 16 residues. CDR3 nucleotide sequence: TGTGCCAGCAGTCCGGGGAGGGGCGGCCTTGGGTACGAGCAGTACTTC. This gives the protein CASSPGRGGLGYEQYF.

This chain uses TRBV2 with TRBJ2-7; D gene ambiguous. The CDR3 has 15 amino acids. The V end lost 0 bases, the J end lost 2 bases, and 11 bases lay between the germline ends. Germline V gene sequence: CDR1 SNHLY, CDR2 FYNNEI. DNA for the CDR3: TGTGCCAGCAGTGAAGCGCGAACAGCTCCCTACGAGCAGTACTTC. Amino acid sequence: CASSEARTAPYEQYF.

The chain links TRBV6-5 to TRBJ1-6; D gene ambiguous. V was cut by 4 bases and J by 6 bases, with 7 bases left in between. Germline V CDR1 and CDR2: MNHEY, SVGAGI. This CDR3 spans 13 amino acids. The CDR3 DNA follows: TGTGCCAGCAGTTCACTCATTAATTCACCCCTCCACTTT. Translating gives CASSSLINSPLHF.

V usage is TRBV4-2 and J usage is TRBJ1-2; no clear D. This CDR3 region has 15 residues. Germline assignment: CDR1 LGHNA and CDR2 YNFKEQ. Trimming took off 1 base at V and 8 bases at J, with 17 bases between the two ends. CDR3 residues: CASSQVSQISSGYTF. The CDR3 coding sequence is TGTGCCAGCAGCCAAGTATCGCAGATTTCTTCGGGCTACACCTTC.

J is TRBJ1-2 and V is TRBV7-9, with 10 bases identical to TRBD1. Germline V lookup: CDR1 SEHNR, CDR2 FQNEAQ (reference sequence). J was trimmed by 4 bases and V by 5 bases; bases with no gene match: 4. The CDR3 loop spans 14 amino acids. The CDR3 region has the DNA TGTGCCAGCAGCCCCCGGGACAGGGGCTATGGCTACACCTTC. Amino acid sequence: CASSPRDRGYGYTF.

This clone has just one count. The chain joins TRBV4-2 to TRBJ2-7; TRBD1 might be the D (5 bases). V was cut by 1 base and J by 2 bases, with 12 bases left in between. CDR3 length: 15 residues. Germline loops: CDR1 LGHNA, CDR2 YNFKEQ. The CDR3 here is CASSQVGQSTYEQYF. CDR3 sequence (DNA): TGTGCCAGCAGCCAAGTGGGGCAGTCAACCTACGAGCAGTACTTC.

The gene calls are TRBV12-3 or TRBV12-4 and TRBJ2-3, with D perhaps TRBD1 (7 bases). V lost 0 bases to trimming and J lost 11 bases, with 12 bases between them. This CDR3 has 13 amino acids. The CDR3 is CASSLAQGGVQYF. DNA for the CDR3: TGTGCCAGCAGTTTAGCGCAGGGGGGTGTGCAGTATTTT.

The chain joins TRBV2 to TRBJ1-5; D is undetermined. Germline CDR1 reads SNHLY; CDR2 reads FYNNEI. CDR3 size: 13 residues. V lost 6 bases and J lost 4, with 10 bases in between. The CDR3 nucleotides read TGTGCCAGCAGCTCGTCAGGAAATCAGCCCCAGCATTTT. Protein: CASSSSGNQPQHF.

CDR3 sequence reads: CASSLNPSGRGQETQYF. CDR3 nucleotides: TGTGCCAGCAGCTTAAACCCTAGCGGAAGGGGGCAAGAGACCCAGTACTTC. The chain links TRBV7-3 to TRBJ2-5, with D tentatively TRBD2 (7 bases). CDR1 SGHTA and CDR2 FQGTGA come from the germline V gene. This CDR3 is built from 17 residues. The V end was cut by 1 base, the J end by 2 bases, with 17 bases between.

The chain has TRBV7-6 and TRBJ2-5, with 8 nucleotides matching TRBD2. Germline V gene sequence: CDR1 SGHVS, CDR2 FNYEAQ. The CDR3 is made up of 14 amino acids. The V and J ends lost 2 bases and 4 bases, in that order; junction bases with no gene match: 3. Written as DNA, the CDR3 is TGTGCCAGCAGCTTAACGGGAGGGGGAGAGACCCAGTACTTC. Residues: CASSLTGGGETQYF. The full variable domain, with the rest looked up from reference TRBV7-6 and TRBJ2-5, is GAGVSQSPRYKVTKRGQDVALRCDPISGHVSLYWYRQALGQGPEFLTYFNYEAQQDKSGLPNDRFSAERPEGSISTLTIQRTEQRDSAMYRCASSLTGGGETQYFGPGTRLLVL.

The V call is TRBV19, the J call TRBJ1-3, with 8 bases identical to TRBD1. In germline, CDR1 is LNHDA, CDR2 SQIVND (reference sequence). The CDR3 totals 16 residues. V gave up 6 bases and J gave up 0 bases; unmatched junction bases: 7. This CDR3 is CASRAVGQASGNTIYF. In nucleotides, the CDR3 is TGTGCCAGTAGGGCCGTGGGACAGGCCTCTGGAAACACCATATATTTT.

The CDR3 is CASRNHAGTGLTIYF. For the CDR3, the DNA is TGTGCCAGTAGAAATCACGCGGGGACCGGGCTCACCATATATTTT. The gene calls are TRBV19 and TRBJ1-3; perhaps TRBD1 as D (5 bases). Germline CDR1 is LNHDA and CDR2 is SQIVND (reference sequence). V was shortened by 6 bases and J by 9 bases, with 21 bases between the two germline ends. The CDR3 spans 15 residues.

The CDR3 is CASSYGTSYQETQYF. CDR3 DNA sequence: TGTGCCAGCAGTTACGGGACTTCGTACCAAGAGACCCAGTACTTC. The rearrangement links TRBV6-2 or TRBV6-3 to TRBJ2-5, with D possibly TRBD2 on 6 matching bases. The germline gives CDR1 MNHEY, CDR2 SVGEGT. This CDR3 region has 15 residues. The ends were cut back, 2 bases at V and 0 bases at J, with 10 bases in the middle.

The chain employs TRBV6-5 and TRBJ1-2, with 7 bases lining up with TRBD1. V was pared by 5 bases and J by 8 bases, with 8 bases of the junction left unmatched. This CDR3 has 13 residues. The germline gives CDR1 MNHEY, CDR2 SVGAGI. CDR3 sequence: CASSPDRVMGYTF. The CDR3 coding sequence is TGTGCCAGCAGTCCTGACAGGGTGATGGGCTACACCTTC.

This chain uses TRBV11-2 with TRBJ2-7; TRBD1 aligns across 8 bases. The CDR3 length is 18 residues. Germline CDR1 reads SGHAT; CDR2 reads FQNNGV. After removal of 1 base from V and 0 bases from J, the junction contained 11 bases not matched to a gene. The CDR3 reads CASSLGPTGVGSSYEQYF. DNA of the CDR3: TGTGCCAGCAGCTTAGGACCGACAGGGGTCGGAAGCTCCTACGAGCAGTACTTC.

The chain uses TRBV21-1 and TRBJ2-7; TRBD2, the D gene given by the table, was not confirmed from the DNA. TRBV21-1 counts as a pseudogene. This CDR3 is 15 amino acids long. CDR3 DNA sequence: TGTGCCAGCAGCAAGACTAGCGGGGAGCGTTACGAGCAGTACTTC. This gives the protein CASSKTSGERYEQYF.

As for this clone: The sample holds other DNA sequences that translate to the same CDR3. The chain combines TRBV7-9 with TRBJ2-7, with 7 positions matching TRBD2. Germline assignment: CDR1 SEHNR and CDR2 FQNEAQ (reference sequence). V trimming: 5 bases; J trimming: 6 bases; junction bases outside the gene matches: 4. The CDR3 loop spans 12 amino acids. As DNA, the CDR3 is TGTGCCAGCAGCCTCGGCGGGGGCGAGCAGTACTTC. Translated, it gives CASSLGGGEQYF. Full variable domain (rest looked up from reference TRBV7-9 and TRBJ2-7): DTGVSQNPRHKITKRGQNVTFRCDPISEHNRLYWYRQTLGQGPEFLTYFQNEAQLEKSRLLSDRFSAERPKGSFSTLEIQRTEQGDSAMYLCASSLGGGEQYFGPGTRLTVT.

This chain links TRBV5-1 with TRBJ2-1; D remains unclear. CDR3 length: 13 residues. CDR1 SGHRS and CDR2 YFSETQ come from the germline V gene. V dropped 7 bases and J dropped 3 bases, with 11 bases sitting between them. The chain's CDR3 is CASQVNIYNEQFF. CDR3 DNA sequence: TGCGCCAGCCAGGTTAATATCTACAATGAGCAGTTCTTC.

The chain links TRBV5-1 to TRBJ2-7, with D perhaps matching TRBD1 (5 bases). The CDR3 consists of 13 residues. Deletions cut 3 bases from V and 5 bases from J, with 12 bases between. From germline, CDR1 is SGHRS and CDR2 YFSETQ. The CDR3 spells CASSSLDSHEQYF. CDR3 nucleotides: TGCGCCAGCAGCTCCCTTGACAGCCACGAGCAGTACTTC. Complete variable domain (other parts from reference TRBV5-1 and TRBJ2-7): KAGVTQTPRYLIKTRGQQVTLSCSPISGHRSVSWYQQTPGQGLQFLFEYFSETQRNKGNFPGRFSGRQFSNSRSEMNVSTLELGDSALYLCASSSLDSHEQYFGPGTRLTVT.

To note about this clone: Distinct nucleotide sequences in the sample also encode this CDR3. The rearrangement links TRBV7-9 to TRBJ1-2; 8 bases fit TRBD1. In germline, CDR1 is SEHNR, CDR2 FQNEAQ (reference sequence). The CDR3 spans 13 residues. Losses at the gene ends were 1 base for V and 8 bases for J; bases not matched to a gene: 3. The CDR3 region is CASSLGTGRGYTF. The CDR3 nucleotides read TGTGCCAGCAGCTTAGGGACAGGGCGCGGCTACACCTTC. The variable domain in full, completed from reference TRBV7-9 and TRBJ1-2, reads DTGVSQNPRHKITKRGQNVTFRCDPISEHNRLYWYRQTLGQGPEFLTYFQNEAQLEKSRLLSDRFSAERPKGSFSTLEIQRTEQGDSAMYLCASSLGTGRGYTFGSGTRLTVV.

The V call is TRBV7-2, the J call TRBJ2-3; TRBD2 agrees at 10 bases. The germline V gene encodes CDR1 SGHTA and CDR2 FQGNSA. Germline trimming cut 0 bases from V and 0 bases from J; bases unmatched to any gene: 9. CDR3 length: 19 amino acids. CDR3 residues: CASSLAQGLASSSTDTQYF. For the CDR3, the DNA is TGTGCCAGCAGCTTAGCGCAGGGACTAGCGTCGTCTAGCACAGATACGCAGTATTTT.

The CDR3, as DNA: TGCGCCAGCAGCCAGGGTTTGATGCCCCCCACAGATACGCAGTATTTT. This codes for CASSQGLMPPTDTQYF. J is TRBJ2-3 and V is TRBV5-1; D may be TRBD1 (5 bases). Trimming stripped 4 bases from V and 2 bases from J, with 17 bases between. This CDR3 contains 16 residues. Germline lookup yields CDR1 SGHRS and CDR2 YFSETQ.

The gene calls are TRBV5-1 and TRBJ2-5; D unresolved. Germline V gene data show CDR1 as SGHRS and CDR2 as YFSETQ. V was shortened by 7 bases and J by 0 bases, with 13 bases between the two germline ends. The CDR3 totals 14 residues. This CDR3 reads CASSRRGDQETQYF. The CDR3 bases are TGCGCCAGCTCCCGGAGAGGAGACCAAGAGACCCAGTACTTC.